This T cell receptor (beta chain) was captured in a study of T-cell reconstitution after alpha-beta-depleted transplantation in children. This clonotype was seen ten or more times. V lost 1 base to trimming and J lost 15 bases; unmatched junction nucleotides: 10. This CDR3 spans 14 amino acids. Germline V gene sequence: CDR1 LGHDT, CDR2 YNNKEL (reference sequence). Unique molecular identifiers were incorporated when the TCRbeta library was constructed. TCRdb fed the PCR reads into MiXCR, producing one record per CDR3 protein. The sample carries some 590,000 distinct CDR3 sequences, about 10% recorded once.

This TCR was recovered from a human donor who donated a stem cell graft to a child with acute myeloid leukemia. The chain employs TRBV3-1 and TRBJ2-1, with 9 bases aligning to TRBD2. The material was PBMCs from the stem cell graft donor, obtained from the stem cell graft. CDR3 nucleotide sequence: TGTGCCAGCAGCCAAGGATCGCTAGCGGGAAGTCGGTTCTTC. Protein product: CASSQGSLAGSRFF.